Presented here are 31 T cell receptor beta chains from one specimen sequenced in a study of cytomegalovirus exposure and HLA in healthy donors. Primers: 60 Vbeta forward and 13 Jbeta reverse. Assay: immunoSEQ multiplex PCR; the TCRdb copy retains only in-frame clones and omits some. The table records some 150,000 clones, more than 7.5% of them present only once. The material sequenced was PBMCs. All receptors derive from a man between 50 and 59 years old in good health and CMV-seronegative.

This clone was seen a handful of times. The rearrangement uses TRBV28 and TRBJ2-7; 7 bases are shared with TRBD1. The CDR3 is made up of 14 amino acids. V dropped 4 bases and J dropped 0; count of bases not matched to a gene: 3. Germline loops: CDR1 MDHEN, CDR2 SYDVKM. This chain's CDR3 is CASSWGQTSYEQYF. DNA of the CDR3: TGTGCCAGCAGTTGGGGACAGACCTCCTACGAGCAGTACTTC.

This clone was detected a few times. The V gene is TRBV7-9, the J gene TRBJ1-2; perhaps TRBD1 as D (6 bases). V lost 7 bases and J lost 4, with 10 bases in between. Germline CDR1 reads SEHNR; CDR2 reads FQNEAQ (reference sequence). The CDR3 consists of 12 residues. CDR3 DNA sequence: TGTGCCAGCAACAGGGAGTCCTATGGCTACACCTTC. Protein: CASNRESYGYTF.

In this sample, this clone turned up a few times. The V call is TRBV7-7, the J call TRBJ2-2, with D perhaps TRBD1 (6 bases). The germline gives CDR1 SSHAT, CDR2 FNYEAQ (reference sequence). This CDR3 region has 14 residues. The V end lost 5 bases, the J end lost 3 bases, and 10 bases lay between the germline ends. Written as DNA, the CDR3 is TGTGCCAGCAGCCGGGGACAAGACACCGGGGAGCTGTTTTTT. Encoded protein: CASSRGQDTGELFF.

This clone turned up a few times. The V gene is TRBV2, the J gene TRBJ1-2, with TRBD1 matching 8 bases. The CDR3 has 13 amino acids. The junction had 2 bases not matched to a gene; V was cut back by 6 bases and J by 2 bases. The germline V gene has CDR1 SNHLY and CDR2 FYNNEI. The CDR3 DNA reads as TGTGCCAGCAGCCGGACAGGGAACTATGGCTACACCTTC. It yields the protein CASSRTGNYGYTF. The full variable domain, rest sourced from reference TRBV2 and TRBJ1-2, is EPEVTQTPSHQVTQMGQEVILRCVPISNHLYFYWYRQILGQKVEFLVSFYNNEISEKSEIFDDQFSVERPDGSNFTLKIRSTKLEDSAMYFCASSRTGNYGYTFGSGTRLTVV.

J is TRBJ1-1 and V is TRBV19, with D perhaps matching TRBD1 (6 bases). V was cut by 5 bases and J by 4 bases, with 23 bases left in between. Germline CDR1 reads LNHDA; CDR2 reads SQIVND (reference sequence). The CDR3 length is 17 residues. In DNA, the CDR3 is TGTGCCAGTAGTCGGGGGGCGGCGGGACCTTCGTCCACTGAAGCTTTCTTT. Its protein is CASSRGAAGPSSTEAFF.

This clone was detected a few times. V and J are TRBV27 and TRBJ2-5; 7 bases fit TRBD1. From germline, CDR1 is MNHEY and CDR2 SMNVEV (reference sequence). The V segment lost 4 bases and the J segment 0 bases; nucleotides outside the gene matches: 11. This CDR3 spans 17 amino acids. Here the CDR3 reads CASSSLIDRVYQETQYF. The CDR3 region has the DNA TGTGCCAGCAGTTCCCTTATTGACAGGGTATACCAAGAGACCCAGTACTTC.

The rearrangement uses TRBV7-8 and TRBJ2-5; 8 positions match TRBD2. This CDR3 is 14 amino acids long. CDR1 and CDR2 (germline): SGHVS, FQNEAQ. The V gene end was trimmed by 2 bases and the J gene end by 4 bases; junction bases not matched to a gene: 3. DNA of the CDR3: TGTGCCAGCAGCTTAAGGCTAGCGGGAGAGACCCAGTACTTC. It translates to CASSLRLAGETQYF.

This clone was seen more than once but under ten times. The CDR3 region is CASRIRLLNTEAFF. CDR3 bases: TGTGCCAGCAGGATCAGGTTATTGAACACTGAAGCTTTCTTT. This chain links TRBV27 with TRBJ1-1; no clear D gene. Germline assignment: CDR1 MNHEY and CDR2 SMNVEV (reference sequence). V was pared by 6 bases and J by 0 bases, with 11 bases between. The CDR3 sequence is 14 residues long.

This sequence joins TRBV6-5 and TRBJ1-1; TRBD1 aligns across 8 bases. The CDR3 length is 16 residues. Germline trimming cut 2 bases from V and 1 base from J; bases unmatched to any gene: 6. The germline V gene encodes CDR1 MNHEY and CDR2 SVGAGI. The CDR3 DNA reads as TGTGCCAGCAGTTACGCCACAGGGGGTCGGAACACTGAAGCTTTCTTT. Its protein is CASSYATGGRNTEAFF.

V is TRBV2 and J is TRBJ1-5; the D gene is possibly TRBD1 (5 bases). The CDR3 length is 16 residues. The V and J ends lost 4 bases and 0 bases respectively, with 13 bases between them. The germline V gene encodes CDR1 SNHLY and CDR2 FYNNEI. This CDR3 is CASSVRQTTSNQPQHF. CDR3 DNA sequence: TGTGCCAGCAGTGTCAGACAGACGACTAGCAATCAGCCCCAGCATTTT.

This clone was found a few times. This sequence joins TRBV4-1 and TRBJ1-2; 9 positions agree with TRBD1. Germline assignment: CDR1 MGHRA and CDR2 YSYEKL. The CDR3 is 16 residues long. V dropped 3 bases and J dropped 1; count of bases not matched to a gene: 6. The CDR3 bases are TGCGCCAGCAGCCACGCCTTGGGACAGGGTAACTATGGCTACACCTTC. Its protein product is CASSHALGQGNYGYTF.

This clone was found a few times. This chain uses TRBV10-1 with TRBJ1-3; D is unclear. Trimming took 10 bases from V and 0 from J, leaving 19 bases between them. The germline V gene has CDR1 WNHNN and CDR2 SYGVQD (reference sequence). There are 16 residues in the CDR3. This CDR3 is CANPGALDSSGNTIYF. The DNA of the CDR3 is TGCGCCAACCCGGGTGCCCTGGATTCCTCTGGAAACACCATATATTTT.

This clone was counted only a few times. The chain is built from TRBV5-5 and TRBJ1-4, with D perhaps TRBD1 (6 bases). The CDR3 length is 16 residues. V was shortened by 1 base and J by 5 bases, with 15 bases between the two germline ends. Germline CDR1 is SGHKS and CDR2 is YYEKEE (reference sequence). The CDR3 bases are TGTGCCAGCAGCTTGATTGGTGAGGGGGGGAATGAAAAACTGTTTTTT. This encodes CASSLIGEGGNEKLFF.

This clone has more than one count but fewer than ten. The chain combines TRBV23-1 with TRBJ1-1; 8 nucleotides line up with TRBD1. TRBV23-1 is placed among ORFs of uncertain function. Trimming at V came to 3 bases and at J to 4 bases, leaving 7 bases not matched to a gene. There are 15 residues in the CDR3. The CDR3 DNA follows: TGCGCCAGCAGTCAGGAACCTACAGGGGGCACTGAAGCTTTCTTT. Its protein is CASSQEPTGGTEAFF.

The V gene is TRBV7-9, the J gene TRBJ1-2; no firm D call. CDR3 length: 12 residues. V lost 7 bases and J lost 8, with 14 bases in between. CDR1 and CDR2 from the germline V gene are SEHNR and FQNEAQ (reference sequence). The CDR3 DNA follows: TGTGCCAGCACCCCCGTGGAGTTGGGCTACACCTTC. It yields the protein CASTPVELGYTF.

The CDR3 reads CAISEGTSGFYEQYF. CDR3 DNA sequence: TGTGCCATCAGTGAAGGGACTAGCGGGTTCTACGAGCAGTACTTC. The V call is TRBV10-3, the J call TRBJ2-7, with 12 bases identical to TRBD2. CDR3 length: 15 residues. Germline CDR1 is ENHRY and CDR2 is SYGVKD. V dropped 3 bases and J dropped 3; count of bases not matched to a gene: 3.

The chain couples TRBV7-8 to TRBJ1-2, with 10 bases that match TRBD1. V lost 4 bases to trimming and J lost 2 bases; unmatched junction nucleotides: 13. The CDR3 contains 18 residues. The germline gives CDR1 SGHVS, CDR2 FQNEAQ. In DNA form, the CDR3 reads TGTGCCAGCAGCTCGAGCCGGACCTGGGGACAGGGGAACTATGGCTACACCTTC. Translation gives CASSSSRTWGQGNYGYTF.

The sample holds a few counts of this clone. The chain employs TRBV7-2 and TRBJ1-2; D is unresolved. Trimming pared 5 bases from V and 4 bases from J, leaving 11 bases between. The length of the CDR3 is 13 residues. Germline assignment: CDR1 SGHTA and CDR2 FQGNSA. Written as DNA, the CDR3 is TGTGCCAGCAGCCTGGAGACCGTCTATGGCTACACCTTC. Translation: CASSLETVYGYTF.

The chain combines TRBV5-1 with TRBJ1-2; TRBD1 matches 10 bases. Per the germline V gene, CDR1 is SGHRS and CDR2 is YFSETQ. The V segment lost 4 bases and the J segment 7 bases; nucleotides outside the gene matches: 7. This CDR3 is 14 amino acids long. CDR3 region: CASSITTGGGGYTF. Here the CDR3 DNA reads TGCGCCAGCAGCATCACGACAGGGGGCGGTGGCTACACCTTC. The full variable domain, with the rest looked up from reference TRBV5-1 and TRBJ1-2, is KAGVTQTPRYLIKTRGQQVTLSCSPISGHRSVSWYQQTPGQGLQFLFEYFSETQRNKGNFPGRFSGRQFSNSRSEMNVSTLELGDSALYLCASSITTGGGGYTFGSGTRLTVV.

This chain links TRBV6-4 with TRBJ2-3; tentative D call: TRBD2 (6 bases). This CDR3 region has 13 residues. From germline, CDR1 is MRHNA and CDR2 SNTAGT. Trimming removed 4 bases at V and 6 bases at J, with 11 bases between. DNA of the CDR3: TGTGCCAGCAGTGCTCGGGGGTTGGATACGCAGTATTTT. Protein: CASSARGLDTQYF.

This chain connects TRBV6-1 to TRBJ2-7; D is perhaps TRBD1 (7 bases). V lost 4 bases, J lost 3 bases, and 16 bases lay in between. The germline V gene has CDR1 MNHNS and CDR2 SASEGT. This CDR3 region has 15 residues. In nucleotides, the CDR3 is TGTGCCAGCAGTGGAACCAGGGGGGATTACTACGAGCAGTACTTC. It codes for CASSGTRGDYYEQYF.

This clone appeared a few times. The gene calls are TRBV19 and TRBJ2-1, with D hard to call. Trimming stripped 3 bases from V and 10 bases from J, with 7 bases between. In germline, CDR1 is LNHDA, CDR2 SQIVND (reference sequence). The CDR3 has 11 amino acids. The CDR3 coding sequence is TGTGCCAGTAGTATGGAGTCGGAGCAGTTCTTC. This gives the protein CASSMESEQFF.

The gene calls are TRBV13 and TRBJ2-3; 8 bases map to TRBD2. Germline CDR1 is PRHDT and CDR2 is FYEKMQ (reference sequence). This CDR3 spans 14 amino acids. V shed 4 bases, J shed 2 bases, and the junction held 2 bases outside the gene matches. Here the CDR3 DNA reads TGTGCCAGCAGCTATAGCGGGACCACAGATACGCAGTATTTT. Translation: CASSYSGTTDTQYF.

The V gene is TRBV14, the J gene TRBJ1-4, with D maybe TRBD1 (5 bases). The germline CDR1 and CDR2 sequences are SGHDN and FVKESK. This CDR3 region has 16 residues. Trimming removed 4 bases from V and 5 bases from J, with 17 bases in between. CDR3 sequence reads: CASSLFAPGANEKLFF. The CDR3 DNA reads TGTGCCAGCAGCCTATTCGCACCTGGGGCAAATGAAAAACTGTTTTTT.

This clone was counted between two and nine times. The chain combines TRBV6-5 with TRBJ2-7, with D perhaps matching TRBD1 (5 bases). This CDR3 is built from 14 residues. V lost 2 bases, J lost 7 bases, and 15 bases lay in between. Germline CDR1 and CDR2: MNHEY and SVGAGI. This CDR3 reads CASSYPNPDREQYF. As DNA, the CDR3 is TGTGCCAGCAGTTACCCCAACCCTGACAGAGAGCAGTACTTC.

The chain combines TRBV6-1 with TRBJ1-3; no definite D call. In germline, CDR1 is MNHNS, CDR2 SASEGT. V was trimmed by 0 bases and J by 2 bases, leaving 5 bases between them. The CDR3 loop spans 14 amino acids. Written as DNA, the CDR3 is TGTGCCAGCAGTGAAGCAACAGCTGGAAACACCATATATTTT. Protein product: CASSEATAGNTIYF.

This clone has only a few counts. This chain connects TRBV30 to TRBJ1-5; D ambiguous. Germline-derived CDR1 and CDR2 are GTSNPN and SVGIG (reference sequence). The CDR3 consists of 15 residues. The germline V and J ends were trimmed by 0 bases and 4 bases, with 13 bases remaining between them. The CDR3 reads CAWSVNRGGNQPQHF. CDR3 nucleotide sequence: TGTGCCTGGAGTGTAAATCGGGGTGGGAATCAGCCCCAGCATTTT.

The gene calls are TRBV6-1 and TRBJ1-2, with a weak D call TRBD1 (5 bases). Germline lookup yields CDR1 MNHNS and CDR2 SASEGT. The CDR3 loop spans 13 amino acids. V was shortened by 3 bases and J by 5 bases, with 10 bases between the two germline ends. The CDR3 protein is CASSETGGYGYTF. The CDR3 coding sequence is TGTGCCAGCAGTGAGACGGGGGGGTATGGCTACACCTTC.

This clone appeared a few times. The J gene is TRBJ2-2, the V gene TRBV27, with a possible D match to TRBD1 (6 bases). The length of the CDR3 is 16 residues. V lost 4 bases to trimming and J lost 0 bases, with 12 bases between them. Germline CDR1 and CDR2: MNHEY and SMNVEV (reference sequence). In DNA form, the CDR3 reads TGTGCCAGCAGTTACTCCGGGACACCGAACACCGGGGAGCTGTTTTTT. It yields the protein CASSYSGTPNTGELFF.

This clone was observed a few times. CDR3 protein: CASRPERGITDTQYF. The CDR3 nucleotides read TGTGCCAGCAGGCCTGAGCGGGGAATCACAGATACGCAGTATTTT. The genes are TRBV2 and TRBJ2-3; 7 bases agree with TRBD2. Trimming took 6 bases from V and 2 from J; bases not matched to a gene: 8. The germline CDR1 and CDR2 sequences are SNHLY and FYNNEI. The CDR3 spans 15 residues.

This clone has just a few counts. The chain employs TRBV5-1 and TRBJ2-1; tentative D call: TRBD2 (6 bases). The CDR3 extends over 16 amino acids. V lost 0 bases and J 5 bases, leaving 15 bases between the germline ends. CDR1 is SGHRS and CDR2 is YFSETQ in the germline V gene. CDR3 region: CASSLGKGGLNNEQFF. CDR3 nucleotide sequence: TGCGCCAGCAGCTTGGGGAAGGGTGGACTAAACAATGAGCAGTTCTTC.